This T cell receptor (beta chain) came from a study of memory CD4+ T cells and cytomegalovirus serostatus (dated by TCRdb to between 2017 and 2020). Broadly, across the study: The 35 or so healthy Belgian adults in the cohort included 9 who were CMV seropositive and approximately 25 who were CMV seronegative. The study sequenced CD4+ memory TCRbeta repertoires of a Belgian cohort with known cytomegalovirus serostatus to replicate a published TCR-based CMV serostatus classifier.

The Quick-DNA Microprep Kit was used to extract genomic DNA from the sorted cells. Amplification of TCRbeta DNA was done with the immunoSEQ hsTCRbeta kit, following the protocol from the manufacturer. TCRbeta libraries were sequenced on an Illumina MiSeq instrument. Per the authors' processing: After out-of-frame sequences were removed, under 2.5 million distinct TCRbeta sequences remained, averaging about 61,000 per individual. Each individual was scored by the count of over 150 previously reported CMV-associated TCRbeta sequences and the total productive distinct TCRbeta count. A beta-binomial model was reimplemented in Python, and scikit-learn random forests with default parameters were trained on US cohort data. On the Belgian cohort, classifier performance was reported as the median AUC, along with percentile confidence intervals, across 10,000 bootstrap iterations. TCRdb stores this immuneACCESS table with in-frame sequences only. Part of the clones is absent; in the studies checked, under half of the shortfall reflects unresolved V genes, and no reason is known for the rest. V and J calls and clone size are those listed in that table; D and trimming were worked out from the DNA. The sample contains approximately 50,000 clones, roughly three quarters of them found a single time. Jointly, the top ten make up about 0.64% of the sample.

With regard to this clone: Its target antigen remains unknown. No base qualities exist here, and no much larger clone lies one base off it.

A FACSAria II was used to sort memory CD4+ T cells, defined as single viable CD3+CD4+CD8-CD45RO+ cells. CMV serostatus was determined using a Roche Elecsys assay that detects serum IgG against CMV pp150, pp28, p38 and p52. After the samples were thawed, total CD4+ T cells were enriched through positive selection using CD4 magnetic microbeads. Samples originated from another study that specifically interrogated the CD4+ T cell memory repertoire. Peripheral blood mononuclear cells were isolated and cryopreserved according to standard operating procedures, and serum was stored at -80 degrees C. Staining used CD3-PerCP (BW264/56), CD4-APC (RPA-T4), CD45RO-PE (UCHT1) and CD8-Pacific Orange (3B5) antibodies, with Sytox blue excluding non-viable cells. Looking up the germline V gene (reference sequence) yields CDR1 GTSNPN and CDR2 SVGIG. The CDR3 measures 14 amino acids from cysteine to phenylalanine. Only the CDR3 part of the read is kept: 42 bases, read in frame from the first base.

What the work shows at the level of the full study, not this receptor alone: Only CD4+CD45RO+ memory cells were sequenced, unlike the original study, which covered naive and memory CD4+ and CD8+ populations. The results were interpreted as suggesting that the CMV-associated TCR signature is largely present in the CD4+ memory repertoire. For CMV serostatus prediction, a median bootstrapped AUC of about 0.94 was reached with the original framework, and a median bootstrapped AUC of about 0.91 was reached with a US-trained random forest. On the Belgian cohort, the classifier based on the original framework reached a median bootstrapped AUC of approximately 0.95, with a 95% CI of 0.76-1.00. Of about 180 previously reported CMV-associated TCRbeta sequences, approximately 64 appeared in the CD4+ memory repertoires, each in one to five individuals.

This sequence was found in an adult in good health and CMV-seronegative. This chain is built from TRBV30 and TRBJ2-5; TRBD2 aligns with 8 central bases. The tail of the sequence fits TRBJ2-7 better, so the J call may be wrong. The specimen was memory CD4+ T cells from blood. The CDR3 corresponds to CAWSAGLGIYEQYF. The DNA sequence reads TGTGCCTGGAGTGCGGGACTAGGCATATACGAGCAGTACTTC.